Listed below are T cell receptor beta chains from one sample, sequenced in a study of blood T cell repertoires in COVID-19. Assay used: immunoSEQ multiplex PCR; TCRdb lists only in-frame clones, some missing. The table includes approximately 94,000 clones, around 85% detected once. Sequenced input: peripheral blood. The receptors here all came from a man aged 45-65 years with active or convalescent COVID-19. CDR3s include the opening cysteine and the closing phenylalanine or tryptophan. D genes are given only for firm matches. Size is stated for part of the rows, as once, few or many counts, or as a class when the clone is expanded.

J | D | size | V | DNA | CDR3
TRBJ2-7 | . | . | TRBV30 | TGTGCCTGGAGTGGGGCTATACGGGGCTACGAGCAGTACTTC | CAWSGAIRGYEQYF
TRBJ1-1 | TRBD1 | . | TRBV6-5 | TGTGCCAGCAGTCGGCGGACAGGGCAGGGGACTGAAGCTTTCTTT | CASSRRTGQGTEAFF
TRBJ2-1 | TRBD2 | once | TRBV12-5 | TGTGCTAGTGGTTTGAGACTAGCGGTCCCAAATGAGCAGTTCTTC | CASGLRLAVPNEQFF
TRBJ2-7 | . | . | TRBV5-1 | TGCGCCAGCAGCTTAAATACAGGGCTTGATTCTTACGAGCAGTACTTC | CASSLNTGLDSYEQYF
TRBJ2-7 | TRBD2 | . | TRBV7-8 | TGTGCCAGCAGCCCCCGGACTAGCGGCTACGAGCAGTACTTC | CASSPRTSGYEQYF
TRBJ1-4 | . | . | TRBV6-5 | TGTGCCAGCAGTTACTCCCGGACAGCAACTAATGAAAAACTGTTTTTT | CASSYSRTATNEKLFF
TRBJ2-3 | . | . | TRBV15 | TGTGCCACCAGCGGCCAAGCCGGCGGTGATACGCAGTATTTT | CATSGQAGGDTQYF
TRBJ1-2 | . | . | TRBV28 | TGTGCCAGCAGTTCGCTGTCACCTGCTGAGAACTATGGCTACACCTTC | CASSSLSPAENYGYTF
TRBJ1-2 | . | . | TRBV18 | TGTGCCAGCTCACCAGCTCCTGACAGACATGGTCGTGGCTACACCTTC | CASSPAPDRHGRGYTF
TRBJ2-1 | TRBD2 | once | TRBV29-1 | TGCAGCTCCGGCCGAGGCGGGGGGTACAATGAGCAGTTCTTC | CSSGRGGGYNEQFF
TRBJ1-1 | . | . | TRBV5-1 | TGCGCCAGCAGCTCCCTGAGGGGGACTGAAGCTTTCTTT | CASSSLRGTEAFF
TRBJ1-2 | . | once | TRBV28 | TGTGCCAGCAGTCAGGGCCTCTATGGCTACACCTTC | CASSQGLYGYTF
TRBJ2-5 | TRBD1 | . | TRBV30 | TGTGCCTGGAGTGTATTCGGGACAGGGCGTGAGACCCAGTACTTC | CAWSVFGTGRETQYF
TRBJ1-3 | . | . | TRBV15 | TGTGCCACCAGCAGAGACAGGGGAACTGGAAACACCATATATTTT | CATSRDRGTGNTIYF
TRBJ1-5 | . | . | TRBV24-1 | TGTGCCACCAGTGACCCAGGGGATAGCAATCAGCCCCAGCATTTT | CATSDPGDSNQPQHF
TRBJ2-7 | TRBD1 | . | TRBV3-1/TRBV3-2 | TGTGCCAGCAGCCAACGGGACAGAGCCTACGAGCAGTACTTC | CASSQRDRAYEQYF